A single sample gave rise to the 11 T cell receptor beta chains below, sequenced in a study of blood T cell repertoires in COVID-19. Some clones are missing from TCRdb's copy, which holds only in-frame ones; the method was immunoSEQ multiplex PCR. The data show approximately 250,000 clones, with around 85% seen just once and approximately 5% held by the top ten. Material for sequencing was peripheral blood. The source is a man in his fifties or sixties with COVID-19, enrolled during active disease.

DNA for the CDR3: TGTGCCAGCAGCTCACCCCGGACAGGGGTCGGTCAGCCCCAGCATTTT. Translation gives CASSSPRTGVGQPQHF. V gene TRBV7-2 combines with J gene TRBJ1-5, with 9 positions matching TRBD1. J lost 6 bases, V lost 4 bases, and 10 bases had no gene match. Germline CDR1 SGHTA, CDR2 FQGNSA. The CDR3 has 16 residues.

The rearrangement uses TRBV10-3 and TRBJ2-1, with 8 bases lining up with TRBD2. CDR1 is ENHRY and CDR2 is SYGVKD in the germline V gene. Germline trimming cut 4 bases from V and 8 bases from J; bases unmatched to any gene: 7. CDR3 size: 14 residues. In nucleotides, the CDR3 is TGTGCCATCAGTGCTTCGGGGGGGTCAGATGAGCAGTTCTTC. Protein product: CAISASGGSDEQFF.

The rearrangement uses TRBV6-6 and TRBJ1-2; 8 positions agree with TRBD1. The CDR3 contains 14 residues. The V gene end was trimmed by 5 bases and the J gene end by 4 bases; junction bases not matched to a gene: 6. Germline V CDR1 and CDR2: MNHNY, SVGAGI (reference sequence). Here the CDR3 DNA reads TGTGCCAGCAGTCGTACCACAGGGGGCTATGGCTACACCTTC. It translates to CASSRTTGGYGYTF.

This sequence joins TRBV5-1 and TRBJ1-5, with 11 bases that match TRBD1. The CDR3 runs 16 residues. In germline, CDR1 is SGHRS, CDR2 YFSETQ. V shed 4 bases and J 7 bases; nucleotides not matched to a gene: 10. The CDR3 loop is CASSPAGTGGSQPQHF. CDR3 DNA: TGCGCCAGCAGCCCCGCTGGGACAGGGGGGTCCCAGCCCCAGCATTTT.

The CDR3 nucleotides are TGTGCCAGCAGTTTGCTAGCGGGGGACACCGGGGAGCTGTTTTTT. Encoded protein: CASSLLAGDTGELFF. The genes are TRBV28 and TRBJ2-2; 10 bases line up with TRBD2. The ends lost 3 bases at V and 3 bases at J; junction bases unmatched: 1. The germline V gene has CDR1 MDHEN and CDR2 SYDVKM. The CDR3 is made up of 15 amino acids.

The rearrangement uses TRBV5-1 and TRBJ2-1, with 14 bases fitting TRBD2. The V and J ends lost 3 bases and 15 bases, in that order; junction bases with no gene match: 17. The germline CDR1 and CDR2 sequences are SGHRS and YFSETQ. This CDR3 has 17 amino acids. The CDR3 DNA follows: TGCGCCAGCAGCTCCCCCCCCGGGACTAGCGGGGGCCCCACCCTGTTCTTC. It codes for CASSSPPGTSGGPTLFF. Full variable domain (missing parts from reference TRBV5-1 and TRBJ2-1): KAGVTQTPRYLIKTRGQQVTLSCSPISGHRSVSWYQQTPGQGLQFLFEYFSETQRNKGNFPGRFSGRQFSNSRSEMNVSTLELGDSALYLCASSSPPGTSGGPTLFFGPGTRLTVL.

This chain links TRBV4-2 with TRBJ1-6; TRBD1 is a possible D gene (6 bases). The CDR3 spans 15 residues. The V end was cut by 2 bases, the J end by 8 bases, with 13 bases between. Germline-derived CDR1 and CDR2 are LGHNA and YNFKEQ. Written as DNA, the CDR3 is TGTGCCAGCAGCCAAAGCCAGGGGAAGGATTCACCCCTCCACTTT. This translates into CASSQSQGKDSPLHF.

V is TRBV7-6 and J is TRBJ2-1, with D maybe TRBD1 (5 bases). The CDR3 covers 18 residues. Germline CDR1 reads SGHVS; CDR2 reads FNYEAQ. Trimming took off 0 bases at V and 0 bases at J, with 15 bases between the two ends. The CDR3 DNA is TGTGCCAGCAGCTTAGCGCGGAACAGGCCGAGCTCCTACAATGAGCAGTTCTTC. Translation gives CASSLARNRPSSYNEQFF. The full variable domain, completed using reference TRBV7-6 and TRBJ2-1, is GAGVSQSPRYKVTKRGQDVALRCDPISGHVSLYWYRQALGQGPEFLTYFNYEAQQDKSGLPNDRFSAERPEGSISTLTIQRTEQRDSAMYRCASSLARNRPSSYNEQFFGPGTRLTVL.

V usage is TRBV3-1 (or the pseudogene TRBV3-2) and J usage is TRBJ2-3; D is unresolved. The CDR3 has 13 amino acids. Trimming left V 4 bases short and J 0 bases short, with 5 bases between. CDR1 and CDR2 from the germline V gene are LGHDT and YNNKEL (reference sequence). The CDR3 DNA sequence: TGTGCCAGCAGCCCCTCTAGCACAGATACGCAGTATTTT. It codes for CASSPSSTDTQYF.

The rearrangement joins TRBV28 to TRBJ1-4, with D unresolved. The ends were cut back, 5 bases at V and 5 bases at J, with 6 bases in the middle. The CDR3 consists of 12 residues. Germline lookup yields CDR1 MDHEN and CDR2 SYDVKM. CDR3 region: CASSRINEKLFF. CDR3 nucleotide sequence: TGTGCCAGCAGTCGTATCAATGAAAAACTGTTTTTT.

As regards this clone: This probably arose from a read error, given a far larger clone one base away. Other nucleotide sequences from this sample produce the same CDR3. The chain has TRBV4-2 and TRBJ1-1; no clear D. The CDR3 is 14 residues long. Germline V gives CDR1 LGHNA, CDR2 YNFKEQ. V shed 0 bases and J shed 1 base, with 6 bases lying between them. CDR3: CASSQEGGNTEAFF. DNA for the CDR3: TGTGCCAGCAGCCAAGAGGGAGGGAACACTGAAGCTTTCTTT.